This TCR beta chain was captured by sequencing in a study of cytomegalovirus exposure and HLA in healthy donors. Background on the study: Of the donors genotyped, approximately 410 in all, 75% to 85% fell in the Caucasian-associated ancestry cluster.

Study-level points and caveats: Some TCR beta chains (roughly 160 of them) were listed as cytomegalovirus-associated. TCR sequences were mostly rare, though some public TCRs occurred in many donors. Donors belonging to an Asian-associated ancestry cluster reportedly showed fewer N-insertions in productive TCRs than the 666-donor mean, according to what a later analysis found.

Primers: 60 Vbeta forward and 13 Jbeta reverse. Sequencing was performed with immunoSEQ multiplex PCR; in TCRdb, only in-frame clones are kept and a portion is missing. The data show roughly 220,000 clones, roughly 70% seen once. Germline V gives CDR1 MNHEY, CDR2 SVGAGI. CDR3 length: 13 residues. The germline V and J ends were trimmed by 2 bases and 5 bases, with 9 bases remaining between them. Concerning this clone: Its antigen is still unknown.

Material for sequencing was PBMCs. The chain uses TRBV6-5 and TRBJ1-2, with a tentative D call TRBD1 (6 bases). This TCR came from a woman in her twenties or thirties in good health and CMV-seronegative. The CDR3 protein is CASSYGQLYGYTF. CDR3 in DNA: TGTGCCAGCAGTTACGGACAGCTTTATGGCTACACCTTC.